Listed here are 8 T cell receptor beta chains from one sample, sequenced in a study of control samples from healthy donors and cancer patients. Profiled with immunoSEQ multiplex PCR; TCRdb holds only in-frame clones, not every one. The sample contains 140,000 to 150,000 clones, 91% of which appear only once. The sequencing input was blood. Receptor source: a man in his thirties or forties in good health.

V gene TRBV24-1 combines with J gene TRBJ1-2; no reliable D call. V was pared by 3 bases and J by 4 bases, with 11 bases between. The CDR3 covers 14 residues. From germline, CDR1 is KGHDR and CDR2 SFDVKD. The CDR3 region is CATSDPSRVYGYTF. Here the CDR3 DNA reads TGTGCCACCAGTGATCCCTCTCGGGTCTATGGCTACACCTTC.

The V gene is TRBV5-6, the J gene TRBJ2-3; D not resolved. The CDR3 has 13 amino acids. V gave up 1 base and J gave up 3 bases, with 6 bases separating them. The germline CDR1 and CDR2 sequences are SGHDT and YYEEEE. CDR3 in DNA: TGTGCCAGCAGCTTGTTAGGAACAGATACGCAGTATTTT. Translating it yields CASSLLGTDTQYF.

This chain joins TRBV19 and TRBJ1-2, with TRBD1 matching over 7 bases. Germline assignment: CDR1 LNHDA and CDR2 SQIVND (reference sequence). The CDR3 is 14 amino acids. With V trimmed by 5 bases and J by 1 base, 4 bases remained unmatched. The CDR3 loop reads CASSGDRVNYGYTF. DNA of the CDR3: TGTGCCAGTAGTGGCGACAGGGTTAACTATGGCTACACCTTC.

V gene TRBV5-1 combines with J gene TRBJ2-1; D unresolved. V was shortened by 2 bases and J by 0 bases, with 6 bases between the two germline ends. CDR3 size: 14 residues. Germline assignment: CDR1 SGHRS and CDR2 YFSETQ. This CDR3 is CASSFKGSYNEQFF. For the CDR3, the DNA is TGCGCCAGCAGCTTTAAGGGCTCCTACAATGAGCAGTTCTTC.

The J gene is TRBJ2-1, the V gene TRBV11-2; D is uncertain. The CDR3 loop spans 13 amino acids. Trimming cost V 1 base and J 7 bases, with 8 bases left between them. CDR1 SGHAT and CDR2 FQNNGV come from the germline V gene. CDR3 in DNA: TGTGCCAGCAGCTTAGGGCCCCTGAATGAGCAGTTCTTC. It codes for CASSLGPLNEQFF.

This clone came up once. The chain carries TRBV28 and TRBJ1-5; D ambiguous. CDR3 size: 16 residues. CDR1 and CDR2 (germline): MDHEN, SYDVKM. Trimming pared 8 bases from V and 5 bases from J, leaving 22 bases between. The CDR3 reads CASYPIGSGPYQPQHF. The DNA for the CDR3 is TGTGCCAGCTACCCGATTGGTTCTGGACCATATCAGCCCCAGCATTTT.

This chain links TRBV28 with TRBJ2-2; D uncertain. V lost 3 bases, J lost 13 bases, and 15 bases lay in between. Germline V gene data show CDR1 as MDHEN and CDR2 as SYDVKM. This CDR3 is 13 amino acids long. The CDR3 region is CASSFGSPPGLFF. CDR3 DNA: TGTGCCAGCAGTTTCGGCAGCCCGCCAGGGCTGTTTTTT.

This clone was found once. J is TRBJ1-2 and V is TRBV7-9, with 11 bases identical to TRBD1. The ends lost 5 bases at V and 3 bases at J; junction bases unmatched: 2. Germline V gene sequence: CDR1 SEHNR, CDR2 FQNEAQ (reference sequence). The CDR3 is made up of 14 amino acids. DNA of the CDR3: TGTGCCAGCAGCCAGGGACAGGGGGACTATGGCTACACCTTC. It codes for CASSQGQGDYGYTF.